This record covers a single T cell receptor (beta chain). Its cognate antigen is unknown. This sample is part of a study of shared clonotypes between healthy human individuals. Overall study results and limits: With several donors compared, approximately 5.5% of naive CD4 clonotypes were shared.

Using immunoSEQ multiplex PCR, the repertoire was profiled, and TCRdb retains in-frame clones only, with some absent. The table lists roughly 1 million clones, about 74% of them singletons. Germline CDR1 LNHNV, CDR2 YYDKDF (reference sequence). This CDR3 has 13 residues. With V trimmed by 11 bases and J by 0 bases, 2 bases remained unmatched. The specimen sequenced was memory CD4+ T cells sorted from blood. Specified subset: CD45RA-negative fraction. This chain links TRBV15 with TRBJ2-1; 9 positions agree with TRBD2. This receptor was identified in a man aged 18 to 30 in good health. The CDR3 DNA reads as TGTGCCGCGCGGGAGGGCTCCTACAATGAGCAGTTCTTC. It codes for CAAREGSYNEQFF.